A selection of T cell receptor beta chains follows, all from one sample in a study of siplizumab effects on memory and regulatory T cells. The data were produced by immunoSEQ multiplex PCR, yet TCRdb's version contains in-frame clones alone and is incomplete. The sample shows tens of thousands of clones, roughly nine tenths of them seen only once. What was sequenced was CD8+ T cells sorted from blood. The receptors stem from a human donor in good health. Each CDR3 is given with its conserved first and last residue. The D gene is left open where the match is weak. Size is omitted from some rows. Given values are once, few, many or a class for expanded clones.

NA	NA	TRBJ2-1	TRBV6-5	TGTGCCAGCAGTCTCTTCAATGAGCAGTTCTTC	CASSLFNEQFF
NA	few	TRBJ1-1	TRBV6-5	TGTGCCACCAAATTAGCGGACACTGAAGCTTTCTTT	CATKLADTEAFF
TRBD2	NA	TRBJ2-7	TRBV27	TGTGCCAGCAGCACTAGCGGTTCGCCCTCCTACGAGCAGTACTTC	CASSTSGSPSYEQYF
TRBD1	NA	TRBJ2-7	TRBV27	TGTGCCAGCAGTTTCTCGACAGGGTTTGGGGAGCAGTACTTC	CASSFSTGFGEQYF
NA	NA	TRBJ1-1	TRBV5-6	TGTGCCAGCAGCCCGGGAGATACTGAAGCTTTCTTT	CASSPGDTEAFF
NA	NA	TRBJ2-1	TRBV6-5	TGTGCCAGCAGACCCTCAGGGAATGAGCAGTTCTTC	CASRPSGNEQFF
NA	NA	TRBJ1-6	TRBV30	TGTGCCTGGAGTGTCGCCCAGGGGAACCCCCTCCACTTT	CAWSVAQGNPLHF
TRBD1	NA	TRBJ2-1	TRBV19	TGTGCCAGTAGTTGGGGACAGGGTTACAATGAGCAGTTCTTC	CASSWGQGYNEQFF
TRBD1	NA	TRBJ2-3	TRBV7-6	TGTGCCAGCAGTATCCCCGGGACAGGGGGGGGTGGAGATACGCAGTATTTT	CASSIPGTGGGGDTQYF
NA	NA	TRBJ2-1	TRBV19	TGTGCCAGTAGTTTTGGAACTGGGGCCAATGAGCAGTTCTTC	CASSFGTGANEQFF
TRBD1	NA	TRBJ2-7	TRBV11-2	TGTGCCAGCAGCTTATACAGGGGGAGCGAGCAGTACTTC	CASSLYRGSEQYF
NA	many	TRBJ1-2	TRBV13	TGTGCCAGCAGCTTAGAGGGACACTATGGCTACACCTTC	CASSLEGHYGYTF
NA	NA	TRBJ2-2	TRBV6-5	TGTGCCAGCTCCCCCCGCGTGACCGGGGAGCTGTTTTTT	CASSPRVTGELFF
NA	NA	TRBJ2-3	TRBV6-5	TGTGCCAGCAGTTACGGGGTCACGACCACGACAGATACGCAGTATTTT	CASSYGVTTTTDTQYF
NA	once	TRBJ1-2	TRBV5-1	TGCGCCAGCAGCTTGTATTCCATCACTAACTATGGCTACACCTTC	CASSLYSITNYGYTF
NA	NA	TRBJ1-3	TRBV6-1	TGTGCCAGCAGTGTGGACATAAGCTCTGGAAACACCATATATTTT	CASSVDISSGNTIYF
NA	NA	TRBJ2-7	TRBV5-6	TGTGCCAGCAGCTCTTTCTCCTACGAGCAGTACTTC	CASSSFSYEQYF
NA	NA	TRBJ1-2	TRBV20-1	TGCAGTGCTAGGCTCGGGGATGGCTACACCTTC	CSARLGDGYTF
NA	NA	TRBJ2-7	TRBV19	TGTGCCAGTAGTGGGCACGGCGCGTACGAGCAGTACTTC	CASSGHGAYEQYF
NA	NA	TRBJ2-1	TRBV11-2	TGTGCCAGCAGCCGCCGCGAGGAATATTACAATGAGCAGTTCTTC	CASSRREEYYNEQFF
TRBD1	NA	TRBJ2-5	TRBV6-6	TGTGCCAGCAGGGACGGGACAGAAGAGACCCAGTACTTC	CASRDGTEETQYF
NA	NA	TRBJ1-1	TRBV19	TGTGCCAGTAGTCCAACAGGACACTCGAACACTGAAGCTTTCTTT	CASSPTGHSNTEAFF
NA	NA	TRBJ1-2	TRBV19	TGTGCCAGTAGTATGTGGCTTAAGGACTATGGCTACACCTTC	CASSMWLKDYGYTF
NA	NA	TRBJ1-1	TRBV19	TGTGCCAGTAGTAGGGGCGAGGGTACTGAAGCTTTCTTT	CASSRGEGTEAFF
NA	NA	TRBJ1-5	TRBV2	TGTGCCAGCAGTGAAATACCGGGGGGGGGCAATCAGCCCCAGCATTTT	CASSEIPGGGNQPQHF
NA	NA	TRBJ2-3	TRBV7-8	TGTGCCAGCAGCCATAGTCGATTAACGACAGATACGCAGTATTTT	CASSHSRLTTDTQYF
NA	few	TRBJ2-2	TRBV5-6	TGTGCCAGCAGCTTCTTACCAGGCACCGGGGAGCTGTTTTTT	CASSFLPGTGELFF
TRBD1	NA	TRBJ2-5	TRBV6-6	TGTGCCAGCAGCCAGGGGGACAAGGAGACCCAGTACTTC	CASSQGDKETQYF
NA	NA	TRBJ1-2	TRBV6-5	TGTGCCAGCAGCCTCTATCAGGCTCCTAACTATGGCTACACCTTC	CASSLYQAPNYGYTF
NA	NA	TRBJ2-1	TRBV19	TGTGCCAGCCTAGATCGGGCTCACAATGAGCAGTTCTTC	CASLDRAHNEQFF
NA	NA	TRBJ1-2	TRBV10-3	TGTGCCATCAGTGAGTCCTCGACGGGGCTCCCTAACTATGGCTACACCTTC	CAISESSTGLPNYGYTF
NA	NA	TRBJ1-5	TRBV5-8	TGTGCCAGCAGCTTGCCTACCGGGTCGGTTTATCAGCCCCAGCATTTT	CASSLPTGSVYQPQHF
NA	NA	TRBJ1-5	TRBV5-5	TGTGCCAGCAGCCCCCACAAGAATCAGCCCCAGCATTTT	CASSPHKNQPQHF
NA	NA	TRBJ2-1	TRBV27	TGTGCCAGCATTAGCGGCCCCTCCTACAATGAGCAGTTCTTC	CASISGPSYNEQFF
NA	NA	TRBJ2-1	TRBV6-6	TGTGCCAGCAGTTACTTACAGGCGAATGAGCAGTTCTTC	CASSYLQANEQFF
NA	NA	TRBJ2-1	TRBV27	TGTGCCAGCAGTTTATCTGTGGGAGGTGCCTACAATGAGCAGTTCTTC	CASSLSVGGAYNEQFF
NA	NA	TRBJ1-3	TRBV19	TGTGCCAGTAGTATAGCGGCCAAGAGCTCTGGAAACACCATATATTTT	CASSIAAKSSGNTIYF
TRBD1	few	TRBJ2-7	TRBV10-3	TGTGCCACCGGACAGGACTACGAGCAGTACTTC	CATGQDYEQYF
TRBD2	NA	TRBJ2-7	TRBV5-4	TGTGCCAGCAGCCAAGATGGTACTAGCGTCTCGGACGAGCAGTACTTC	CASSQDGTSVSDEQYF
NA	NA	TRBJ2-5	TRBV5-4	TGTGCCAGCAACCGGGACACCCAAGAGACCCAGTACTTC	CASNRDTQETQYF
NA	NA	TRBJ1-3	TRBV10-3	TGTGCCATCACGGCAGGAAACACCATATATTTT	CAITAGNTIYF
NA	NA	TRBJ2-7	TRBV2	TGTGCCAGCACCCCTGGGTATTACGAGCAGTACTTC	CASTPGYYEQYF
TRBD1	NA	TRBJ1-2	TRBV19	TGTGCCAGTACACAGGGGGCCTATGGCTACACCTTC	CASTQGAYGYTF
TRBD2	NA	TRBJ2-1	TRBV11-2	TGTGCCAGCAGCCGCAGCGGGAGTAATGAGCAGTTCTTC	CASSRSGSNEQFF
TRBD2	NA	TRBJ2-5	TRBV6-1	TGTGCCAGCCGCGGTCGCGGGGGGGCCGGAGAGACCCAGTACTTC	CASRGRGGAGETQYF